Here is one T cell receptor beta chain with its context. The record originates from a study of blood T cell repertoires in COVID-19. Sequencing was performed with immunoSEQ multiplex PCR; in TCRdb, only in-frame clones are kept and a portion is missing. The sample carries some 200,000 clones, roughly 82% recorded once. Trimming cost V 0 bases and J 0 bases, with 7 bases left between them. This CDR3 contains 15 residues. The germline V gene encodes CDR1 SGHDT and CDR2 YYEEEE. The sample consisted of PBMCs or T cells enriched from blood (not recorded which). The TCR sequence derives from a woman aged 60-75 years with acute COVID-19. The chain uses TRBV5-6 and TRBJ1-3; D remains unclear. The CDR3 DNA follows: TGTGCCAGCAGCTTGGTCAGTCTCTCTGGAAACACCATATATTTT. It is translated as CASSLVSLSGNTIYF.